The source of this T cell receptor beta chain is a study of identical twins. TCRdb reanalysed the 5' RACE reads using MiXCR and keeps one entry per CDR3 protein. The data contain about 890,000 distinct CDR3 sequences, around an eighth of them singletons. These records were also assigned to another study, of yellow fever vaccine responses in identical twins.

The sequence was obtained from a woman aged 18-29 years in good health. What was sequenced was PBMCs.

The CDR3 nucleotides are TGCAGTGCTAGTACCCCCAATGAGCAGTTCTTC. Amino acids: CSASTPNEQFF. The chain recombines TRBV20-1 with TRBJ2-1; D call uncertain. The CDR3 is made up of 11 amino acids. Germline V CDR1 and CDR2: DFQATT, SNEGSKA (reference sequence). V was shortened by 3 bases and J by 6 bases, with 6 bases between the two germline ends.